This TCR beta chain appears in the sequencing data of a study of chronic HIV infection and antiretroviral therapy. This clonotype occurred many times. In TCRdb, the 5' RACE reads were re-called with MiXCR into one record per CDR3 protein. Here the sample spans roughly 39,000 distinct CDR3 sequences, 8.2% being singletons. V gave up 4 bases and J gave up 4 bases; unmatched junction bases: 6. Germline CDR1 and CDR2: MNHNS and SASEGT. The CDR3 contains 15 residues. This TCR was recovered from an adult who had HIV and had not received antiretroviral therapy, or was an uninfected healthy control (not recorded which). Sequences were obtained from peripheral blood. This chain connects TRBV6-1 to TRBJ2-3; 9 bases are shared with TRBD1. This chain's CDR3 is CASSGGQGYSDTQYF. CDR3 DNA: TGTGCCAGCAGTGGGGGACAGGGCTATTCAGATACGCAGTATTTT.